The 5 T cell receptor beta chains below all came from one sample that was sequenced in a study of early T cells in non-severe SARS-CoV-2 infection. From the 5' RACE reads, TCRdb called clonotypes with MiXCR, one entry per CDR3 protein. Of around 26,000 distinct CDR3 sequences listed, around 4.6% are singletons. Sequencing input: whole blood. These TCRs come from an adult who was a healthcare worker with PCR-confirmed SARS-CoV-2 infection or an uninfected control (not recorded which).

The table lists this clonotype with a few counts. This chain connects TRBV11-3 to TRBJ1-1; 7 bases align to TRBD1. Trimming removed 6 bases from V and 2 bases from J; junction bases left unmatched: 9. Per the germline V gene, CDR1 is SGHNT and CDR2 is YENEEA. This CDR3 spans 15 amino acids. This CDR3 reads CASRMGTEPNTEAFF. CDR3 in DNA: TGTGCCAGCAGAATGGGGACAGAGCCAAACACTGAAGCTTTCTTT.

This clonotype was seen many times. The chain recombines TRBV28 with TRBJ2-1, with no clear D. In germline, CDR1 is MDHEN, CDR2 SYDVKM. The CDR3 consists of 15 residues. V shed 6 bases and J shed 5 bases, with 17 bases lying between them. CDR3 coding DNA: TGTGCCAGCAGCTACCAAACCATCCTAAACAATGAGCAGTTCTTC. This codes for CASSYQTILNNEQFF. The entire variable domain, with the rest obtained from reference TRBV28 and TRBJ2-1, is as follows: DVKVTQSSRYLVKRTGEKVFLECVQDMDHENMFWYRQDPGLGLRLIYFSYDVKMKEKGDIPEGYSVSREKKERFSLILESASTNQTSMYLCASSYQTILNNEQFFGPGTRLTVL.

There are a few counts of this clonotype. V and J are TRBV7-2 and TRBJ2-1; D gene uncertain. Germline V gives CDR1 SGHTA, CDR2 FQGNSA. CDR3 length: 11 amino acids. The germline V and J ends were trimmed by 1 base and 7 bases, with 2 bases remaining between them. The CDR3 DNA follows: TGTGCCAGCAGCTTAGTAAATGAGCAGTTCTTC. Its protein is CASSLVNEQFF.

The chain employs TRBV11-3 and TRBJ2-3; D unresolved. This CDR3 spans 16 amino acids. Germline V gene data show CDR1 as SGHNT and CDR2 as YENEEA. V lost 1 base to trimming and J lost 4 bases, with 15 bases between them. CDR3 in amino acids: CASSLAGSTIPDTQYF. Written as DNA, the CDR3 is TGTGCCAGCAGCTTAGCGGGCAGTACGATCCCAGATACGCAGTATTTT.

This clonotype was seen many times. The V gene is TRBV11-3, the J gene TRBJ2-1, with 11 bases fitting TRBD1. The germline V gene encodes CDR1 SGHNT and CDR2 YENEEA. V trimming: 1 base; J trimming: 8 bases; junction bases outside the gene matches: 4. The CDR3 totals 15 residues. Here the CDR3 DNA reads TGTGCCAGCAGCTTAGGGACAGGGGGCGCGGATGAGCAGTTCTTC. It translates to CASSLGTGGADEQFF. Filled out from reference TRBV11-3 and TRBJ2-1, the complete variable domain reads EAGVVQSPRYKIIEKKQPVAFWCNPISGHNTLYWYLQNLGQGPELLIRYENEEAVDDSQLPKDRFSAERLKGVDSTLKIQPAELGDSAVYLCASSLGTGGADEQFFGPGTRLTVL.